This T cell receptor (beta chain) is from a study of T cell changes during pregnancy in multiple sclerosis. Measured with immunoSEQ multiplex PCR; TCRdb has only the in-frame clones, and not every one. The sample includes about 58,000 clones, 90% to 95% of them seen just once. CDR3 length equals 15 residues. Germline V gene lookup returns CDR1 LNHNV and CDR2 YYDKDF (reference sequence). V lost 3 bases and J lost 7; bases outside the gene matches: 12. The sample was CD8+ T cells from peripheral blood mononuclear cells, taken in the second trimester of pregnancy. This TCR was recovered from a female donor with multiple sclerosis, enrolled in a pregnancy study. The V and J genes are TRBV15 and TRBJ2-7; 7 bases are shared with TRBD2. CDR3 sequence (DNA): TGTGCCACCAGCAGCGCCCGGGGAGGGCCTTATGAGCAGTACTTC. It translates to CATSSARGGPYEQYF.